This T cell receptor (beta chain) derives from a study of prognosis after radiotherapy for stage I lung cancer. Whole-study context: Newly diagnosed primary stage I lung tumors were present in about 13 patients, and oligometastatic NSCLC after surgical resection of the primary tumor was present in roughly 5 patients.

In its sample, this clonotype was seen many times. What it binds is not known. Multiplex PCR, run in two rounds, amplified TCR beta CDR3 from genomic DNA. It was primers specific to each TRBV and TRBJ gene that first-round PCR used. One entry per CDR3 protein results from TCRdb running MiXCR on the multiplex PCR reads. The data show about 47,000 distinct CDR3 sequences, with roughly 35% seen just once and roughly 10% held by the top ten. General study findings and limits: Stereotactic body radiation therapy was followed by a fall in unique TCR clone counts, with a median of roughly 9,300 versus 7,200.

Germline CDR1 reads KGHSH; CDR2 reads LQKENI. V lost 4 bases and J lost 3, with 9 bases in between. This CDR3 is built from 13 residues. The chain carries TRBV18 and TRBJ1-1; no definite D call. This sequence originates from a donor over 45 with non-small cell lung cancer. The material was PBMCs, obtained before or after stereotactic body radiation therapy (not recorded which). The CDR3, as DNA: TGTGCCAGCTCACTAAACCGGGACACTGAAGCTTTCTTT. This gives the protein CASSLNRDTEAFF. Full variable domain (remainder filled in from reference TRBV18 and TRBJ1-1): NAGVMQNPRHLVRRRGQEARLRCSPMKGHSHVYWYRQLPEEGLKFMVYLQKENIIDESGMPKERFSAEFPKEGPSILRIQQVVRGDSAAYFCASSLNRDTEAFFGQGTRLTVV.